The 20 T cell receptor beta chains given below trace back to one sample, sequenced in a study of shared clonotypes between healthy human individuals (dated by TCRdb to the early 2020s). Preparation of the library involved the immunoSEQ multiplex PCR assay. What TCRdb holds here is the immuneACCESS table cut down to in-frame rearrangements. Part of the clones is not present; checked against another copy, under half of the missing clones reflect an unresolved V gene, and the others are unexplained. This sample has 2.3 million or so clones in its table, and over 90% of those were observed once. The ten largest clones take up about 0.41% of the sample. Input material: naive CD4+ T cells from PBMCs. This sample's cell subset or site label indicates: CD45RA+ positively selected. Receptor source: a man younger than 35 in good health. Some clones in this sample may be carry-over from other donors' samples.

As regards this clone: The sample has other DNA sequences that encode this CDR3 too. The chain employs TRBV5-4 and TRBJ1-3, with D possibly matching TRBD1 (5 bases). V was cut by 0 bases and J by 4 bases, with 11 bases left in between. CDR3 length equals 15 residues. The germline gives CDR1 SGHNT, CDR2 YYREEE (reference sequence). The CDR3 region is CASSLDRISGNTIYF. In DNA form, the CDR3 reads TGTGCCAGCAGCTTGGACAGGATATCAGGAAACACCATATATTTT.

In DNA, the CDR3 is TGCGCCAGCAGCTTGGTTAGGACAGGGGGGTCTAATGAGCAGTTCTTC. Amino acids: CASSLVRTGGSNEQFF. This chain uses TRBV5-1 with TRBJ2-1; 10 bases agree with TRBD1. Per the germline V gene, CDR1 is SGHRS and CDR2 is YFSETQ. V lost 0 bases, J lost 7 bases, and 7 bases stayed unmatched. The CDR3 loop spans 16 amino acids.

This chain's CDR3 is CASSFRPLPTDTQYF. DNA for the CDR3: TGTGCCAGCAGCTTCCGACCTCTCCCCACAGATACGCAGTATTTT. The chain employs TRBV11-2 and TRBJ2-3, with D uncertain. The V end was cut by 3 bases, the J end by 2 bases, with 12 bases between. Germline V lookup: CDR1 SGHAT, CDR2 FQNNGV. This CDR3 spans 15 amino acids.

The chain employs TRBV7-8 and TRBJ1-5; TRBD1 matches at 9 bases. The V gene end was trimmed by 2 bases and the J gene end by 4 bases; junction bases not matched to a gene: 6. Germline V lookup: CDR1 SGHVS, CDR2 FQNEAQ. The CDR3 sequence is 16 residues long. The CDR3 reads CASSLRGQGLNQPQHF. CDR3 in DNA: TGTGCCAGCAGCTTACGGGGACAGGGTCTTAATCAGCCCCAGCATTTT. Supplemented by reference TRBV7-8 and TRBJ1-5, the full variable domain reads GAGVSQSPRYKVAKRGQDVALRCDPISGHVSLFWYQQALGQGPEFLTYFQNEAQLDKSGLPSDRFFAERPEGSVSTLKIQRTQQEDSAVYLCASSLRGQGLNQPQHFGDGTRLSIL.

This sequence joins TRBV10-3 and TRBJ2-2, with 7 bases that match TRBD1. Germline CDR1 is ENHRY and CDR2 is SYGVKD. V shed 8 bases, J shed 3 bases, and the junction held 12 bases outside the gene matches. This CDR3 has 16 residues. This CDR3 is CAIGRQGGRDTGELFF. CDR3 coding DNA: TGTGCCATCGGACGACAGGGTGGAAGGGACACCGGGGAGCTGTTTTTT.

V gene TRBV30 combines with J gene TRBJ2-5; 7 bases fit TRBD2. The CDR3 contains 14 residues. J lost 4 bases, V lost 6 bases, and 11 bases had no gene match. Germline V gene sequence: CDR1 GTSNPN, CDR2 SVGIG (reference sequence). CDR3: CACEWGGFTETQYF. In nucleotides, the CDR3 is TGTGCCTGTGAATGGGGGGGTTTTACAGAGACCCAGTACTTC.

The rearrangement joins TRBV5-5 to TRBJ2-2, with 11 bases identical to TRBD1. Germline V gene data show CDR1 as SGHKS and CDR2 as YYEKEE (reference sequence). Trimming at V came to 4 bases and at J to 3 bases, leaving 2 bases not matched to a gene. The CDR3 runs 15 residues. In DNA form, the CDR3 reads TGTGCCAGCAGCCGGACAGGGGGCGACACCGGGGAGCTGTTTTTT. Its translation: CASSRTGGDTGELFF. Variable domain in full (rest from reference TRBV5-5 and TRBJ2-2): DAGVTQSPTHLIKTRGQQVTLRCSPISGHKSVSWYQQVLGQGPQFIFQYYEKEERGRGNFPDRFSARQFPNYSSELNVNALLLGDSALYLCASSRTGGDTGELFFGEGSRLTVL.

The V gene is TRBV5-1, the J gene TRBJ2-2; D is uncertain. The germline gives CDR1 SGHRS, CDR2 YFSETQ. This CDR3 contains 14 residues. The V end was cut by 5 bases, the J end by 4 bases, with 12 bases between. CDR3: CASSEGSGTGELFF. In nucleotides, the CDR3 is TGCGCCAGCAGTGAAGGTTCCGGCACCGGGGAGCTGTTTTTT.

This rearrangement joins TRBV7-9 to TRBJ2-7; D tentatively reads TRBD1 or TRBD2 (5 bases each). V lost 3 bases and J 12 bases, leaving 12 bases between the germline ends. The CDR3 is made up of 11 amino acids. CDR1 SEHNR and CDR2 FQNEAQ come from the germline V gene (reference sequence). For the CDR3, the DNA is TGTGCCAGCAGCTTTAGGGACCGATTGTACTTC. Translated, it gives CASSFRDRLYF. The complete variable domain, with remaining parts taken from reference TRBV7-9 and TRBJ2-7, reads DTGVSQNPRHKITKRGQNVTFRCDPISEHNRLYWYRQTLGQGPEFLTYFQNEAQLEKSRLLSDRFSAERPKGSFSTLEIQRTEQGDSAMYLCASSFRDRLYFGPGTRLTVT.

The rearrangement uses TRBV28 and TRBJ1-4, with D possibly matching TRBD1 (6 bases). Germline loops: CDR1 MDHEN, CDR2 SYDVKM. V lost 6 bases and J 5 bases, leaving 13 bases between the germline ends. This CDR3 spans 14 amino acids. CDR3 sequence: CASSPGQTNEKLFF. DNA for the CDR3: TGTGCCAGCAGCCCCGGACAGACGAATGAAAAACTGTTTTTT.

The V gene is TRBV2, the J gene TRBJ1-5; D unresolved. CDR3 length: 14 amino acids. V dropped 4 bases and J dropped 5 bases, with 12 bases sitting between them. In germline, CDR1 is SNHLY, CDR2 FYNNEI. CDR3 sequence (DNA): TGTGCCAGCAGTGCCGAGGGCAGAGATCAGCCCCAGCATTTT. Translated: CASSAEGRDQPQHF.

This clone was counted a single time. This sequence joins TRBV7-2 and TRBJ2-3; no firm D call. The CDR3 covers 15 residues. V gave up 4 bases and J gave up 1 base, with 12 bases separating them. Germline V gene data show CDR1 as SGHTA and CDR2 as FQGNSA. The CDR3 DNA reads as TGTGCCAGCAGCTCCTCCTCGACCCGCACAGATACGCAGTATTTT. This encodes CASSSSSTRTDTQYF.

The rearrangement links TRBV5-1 to TRBJ2-1, with 8 bases fitting TRBD1. Germline trimming cut 4 bases from V and 3 bases from J; bases unmatched to any gene: 6. The CDR3 is 15 residues long. Germline V CDR1 and CDR2: SGHRS, YFSETQ. CDR3 sequence reads: CASSGGQGLYNEQFF. As DNA, the CDR3 is TGCGCCAGCAGCGGTGGACAGGGACTCTACAATGAGCAGTTCTTC. Full variable domain (rest looked up from reference TRBV5-1 and TRBJ2-1): KAGVTQTPRYLIKTRGQQVTLSCSPISGHRSVSWYQQTPGQGLQFLFEYFSETQRNKGNFPGRFSGRQFSNSRSEMNVSTLELGDSALYLCASSGGQGLYNEQFFGPGTRLTVL.

The V gene is TRBV20-1, the J gene TRBJ2-2; D not resolved. Trimming took 5 bases from V and 6 from J, leaving 7 bases between them. Germline V lookup: CDR1 DFQATT, CDR2 SNEGSKA (reference sequence). CDR3 size: 11 residues. CDR3 DNA: TGCAGTGCTGAAAGCCCCGGGGAGCTGTTTTTT. Translated: CSAESPGELFF.

Concerning this clone itself: The same CDR3 can be traced to other DNA sequences in this sample. Here the CDR3 DNA reads TGCAGTGCTAGCGGGAGCACTGAAGCTTTCTTT. Translated: CSASGSTEAFF. This chain links TRBV20-1 with TRBJ1-1; D remains ambiguous. The ends were cut back, 3 bases at V and 4 bases at J, with 6 bases in the middle. Germline CDR1 reads DFQATT; CDR2 reads SNEGSKA (reference sequence). This CDR3 is 11 amino acids long.

The V gene is TRBV6-5, the J gene TRBJ1-5, with D perhaps matching TRBD1 (6 bases). The CDR3 is 13 amino acids. Germline values: CDR1 MNHEY, CDR2 SVGAGI. V shed 5 bases and J shed 6 bases, with 11 bases lying between them. As DNA, the CDR3 is TGTGCCAGCAGTCAGGGGTTGGGTCAGCCCCAGCATTTT. It translates to CASSQGLGQPQHF.

V is TRBV4-1 and J is TRBJ2-2; 8 bases align to TRBD1. This CDR3 spans 15 amino acids. CDR1 and CDR2 (germline): MGHRA, YSYEKL. Losses at the gene ends were 4 bases for V and 5 bases for J; bases not matched to a gene: 6. The CDR3 DNA follows: TGCGCCAGCAGCCCCCCAGGGGGCGGGACCGGGGAGCTGTTTTTT. It yields the protein CASSPPGGGTGELFF.

The CDR3 nucleotides are TGTGCCAGCTCACCTGGGACTAGCGGGGAAGAGACCCAGTACTTC. This gives the protein CASSPGTSGEETQYF. V gene TRBV18 combines with J gene TRBJ2-5; 13 bases are shared with TRBD2. V gave up 3 bases and J gave up 3 bases; unmatched junction bases: 1. This CDR3 comprises 15 residues. Germline values: CDR1 KGHSH, CDR2 LQKENI.

The chain links TRBV5-5 to TRBJ1-2, with D possibly being TRBD1 (5 bases). V lost 4 bases and J lost 4, with 8 bases in between. From germline, CDR1 is SGHKS and CDR2 YYEKEE (reference sequence). The CDR3 consists of 12 residues. Here the CDR3 reads CASSRDPYGYTF. CDR3 nucleotides: TGTGCCAGCAGCAGGGACCCCTATGGCTACACCTTC.

In this sample, this clone turned up once. The V and J genes are TRBV6-6 and TRBJ2-7, with 7 bases identical to TRBD1. Germline V CDR1 and CDR2: MNHNY, SVGAGI (reference sequence). Trimming took 6 bases from V and 5 from J; bases not matched to a gene: 13. This CDR3 comprises 15 residues. The CDR3 here is CASSDLSTGFDEQYF. The CDR3 region has the DNA TGTGCCAGCAGCGACCTTTCGACAGGGTTTGACGAGCAGTACTTC.